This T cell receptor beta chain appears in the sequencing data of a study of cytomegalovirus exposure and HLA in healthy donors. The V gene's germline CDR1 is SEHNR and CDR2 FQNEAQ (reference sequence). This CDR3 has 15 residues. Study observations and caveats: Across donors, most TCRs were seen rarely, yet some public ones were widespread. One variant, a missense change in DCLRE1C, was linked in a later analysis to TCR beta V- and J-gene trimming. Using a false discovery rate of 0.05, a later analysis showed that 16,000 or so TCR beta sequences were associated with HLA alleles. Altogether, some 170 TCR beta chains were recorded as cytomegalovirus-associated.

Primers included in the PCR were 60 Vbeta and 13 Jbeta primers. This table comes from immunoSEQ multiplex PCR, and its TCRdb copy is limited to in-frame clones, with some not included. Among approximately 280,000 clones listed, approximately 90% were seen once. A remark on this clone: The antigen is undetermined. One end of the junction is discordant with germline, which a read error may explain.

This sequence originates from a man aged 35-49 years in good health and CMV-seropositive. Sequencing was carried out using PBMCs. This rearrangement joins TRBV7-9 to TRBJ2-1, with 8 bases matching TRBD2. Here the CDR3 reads CSSSLLASGQSEQFF. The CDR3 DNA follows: TGTTCCAGCAGCTTACTTGCTAGCGGGCAATCTGAGCAGTTCTTC. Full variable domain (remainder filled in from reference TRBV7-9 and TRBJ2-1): DTGVSQNPRHKITKRGQNVTFRCDPISEHNRLYWYRQTLGQGPEFLTYFQNEAQLEKSRLLSDRFSAERPKGSFSTLEIQRTEQGDSAMYLCSSSLLASGQSEQFFGPGTRLTVL.